Listed here are 19 T cell receptor beta chains from one sample, sequenced in a study of shared clonotypes between healthy human individuals. TCRdb's copy holds only in-frame clones and misses some; the assay was immunoSEQ multiplex PCR. Of about 1.9 million clones in the sample, 85% to 95% are singletons; the top ten hold around 1.7%. Naive CD8 cells comprised CD45RO-negative, CCR7-positively selected cells, excluding terminally differentiated effector memory CD45RA+ cells. The sequenced sample was naive CD8+ T cells from PBMCs. These receptor sequences come from a man younger than 30 in good health. Some clones in this sample may be carry-over from other donors' samples.

J is TRBJ2-7 and V is TRBV27; no clear D. The CDR3 runs 16 residues. CDR1 and CDR2 from the germline V gene are MNHEY and SMNVEV (reference sequence). Trimming took off 2 bases at V and 5 bases at J, with 19 bases between the two ends. The CDR3 spells CASSLVLARGSHEQYF. The CDR3 DNA is TGTGCCAGCAGTTTAGTCTTAGCCAGAGGCAGCCACGAGCAGTACTTC.

The chain is built from TRBV7-8 and TRBJ2-3, with TRBD1 identical over 8 bases. This CDR3 has 17 amino acids. The germline gives CDR1 SGHVS, CDR2 FQNEAQ. The V segment lost 2 bases and the J segment 5 bases; nucleotides outside the gene matches: 12. The CDR3, as DNA: TGTGCCAGCAGCTTACCGTCGGCAGGGGGCGCGGGAGATACGCAGTATTTT. It encodes CASSLPSAGGAGDTQYF.

The chain has TRBV7-9 and TRBJ1-1; D is unresolved. CDR3 length: 14 residues. V lost 5 bases and J lost 4, with 14 bases in between. Germline assignment: CDR1 SEHNR and CDR2 FQNEAQ (reference sequence). The CDR3: CASSPRQESTEAFF. CDR3 DNA: TGTGCCAGCAGCCCAAGGCAGGAAAGCACTGAAGCTTTCTTT.

The gene calls are TRBV28 and TRBJ2-3, with 10 bases identical to TRBD2. J lost 1 base, V lost 2 bases, and 3 bases had no gene match. The CDR3 is 16 residues long. Per the germline V gene, CDR1 is MDHEN and CDR2 is SYDVKM. Written as DNA, the CDR3 is TGTGCCAGCAGTTTAGCCGGGACTAGCGGCACAGATACGCAGTATTTT. This gives the protein CASSLAGTSGTDTQYF.

The chain couples TRBV28 to TRBJ2-7; a weak D match, TRBD2 (5 bases). With 3 bases removed from V and 7 bases from J, the gap between germline ends came to 31 bases. From germline, CDR1 is MDHEN and CDR2 SYDVKM. The CDR3 totals 19 residues. CDR3: CASSFRARKQDALRGEQYF. DNA of the CDR3: TGTGCCAGCAGTTTTCGGGCCCGGAAACAAGACGCCCTACGAGGGGAGCAGTACTTC.

The V gene is TRBV28, the J gene TRBJ2-7; D uncertain. Between the trimmed V and J ends, which lost 2 bases and 2 bases, there was a span of 13 bases. Looked up from germline, CDR1 is MDHEN and CDR2 is SYDVKM. The length of the CDR3 is 15 residues. The CDR3 here is CASSLTAEIPYEQYF. The DNA of the CDR3 is TGTGCCAGCAGTTTAACTGCGGAAATCCCCTACGAGCAGTACTTC.

This clone was recorded only once. The chain joins TRBV28 to TRBJ2-7; 10 bases map to TRBD2. With V trimmed by 4 bases and J by 6 bases, 6 bases remained unmatched. CDR3 length: 14 amino acids. Per germline, CDR1 MDHEN and CDR2 SYDVKM. The CDR3: CASSSLAGAREQYF. CDR3 DNA sequence: TGTGCCAGCAGTTCGCTAGCGGGAGCACGCGAGCAGTACTTC.

The rearrangement links TRBV6-5 to TRBJ2-5; maybe TRBD2 (6 bases). The J call may be mistaken, given a closer DNA end match to TRBJ2-7. Germline lookup yields CDR1 MNHEY and CDR2 SVGAGI. The CDR3 runs to 14 residues. CDR3 DNA: TGTGCCAGCACCGATAGCGGACCAGCCTACGAGCAGTACTTC. It translates to CASTDSGPAYEQYF.

This sequence joins TRBV6-1 and TRBJ2-7; D gene unclear. Germline CDR1 is MNHNS and CDR2 is SASEGT. Trimming cost V 0 bases and J 0 bases, with 9 bases left between them. CDR3 length: 15 amino acids. CDR3 nucleotides: TGTGCCAGCAGTGAAGCGGGCAGGAGCTCCTACGAGCAGTACTTC. Encoded protein: CASSEAGRSSYEQYF.

V and J are TRBV7-9 and TRBJ2-7; D gene uncertain. The germline V gene has CDR1 SEHNR and CDR2 FQNEAQ (reference sequence). This CDR3 region has 14 residues. V lost 0 bases and J lost 2, with 8 bases in between. This CDR3 is CASSLAYPPYEQYF. DNA for the CDR3: TGTGCCAGCAGCTTAGCATACCCTCCCTACGAGCAGTACTTC.

This sequence joins TRBV6-5 and TRBJ1-2, with TRBD1 matching over 9 bases. The V segment lost 6 bases and the J segment 6 bases; nucleotides outside the gene matches: 2. Germline-derived CDR1 and CDR2 are MNHEY and SVGAGI. This CDR3 region has 12 residues. The CDR3 nucleotides are TGTGCCAGCAGCACAGGGGGCGATGGCTACACCTTC. This encodes CASSTGGDGYTF.

This clone was seen a single time. The chain is built from TRBV2 and TRBJ2-1; TRBD2 agrees at 9 bases. CDR1 and CDR2 from the germline V gene are SNHLY and FYNNEI. The CDR3 totals 16 residues. The trim removed 3 bases at V and 9 bases at J, leaving 12 bases unmatched. The CDR3 nucleotides read TGTGCCAGCAGTGAGGGGGCGGGAGGGCCGGTTGGTGAGCAGTTCTTC. It specifies CASSEGAGGPVGEQFF.

The rearrangement joins TRBV7-9 to TRBJ2-7; 16 bases map to TRBD2. In germline, CDR1 is SEHNR, CDR2 FQNEAQ (reference sequence). The CDR3 contains 17 residues. V was clipped by 7 bases and J by 6 bases; unmatched bases: 12. The CDR3, as DNA: TGTGCCAGCAACCCGGACGGGACTAGCGGGAGGGGTGTCGAGCAGTACTTC. Its protein is CASNPDGTSGRGVEQYF.

The genes are TRBV29-1 and TRBJ1-2, with D possibly TRBD1 on 5 matching bases. The CDR3 contains 11 residues. Trimming stripped 7 bases from V and 8 bases from J, with 14 bases between. CDR1 and CDR2 (germline): SQVTM, ANQGSEA. The CDR3, as DNA: TGCAGCGGTGAGGGGCTCGACGGCTACACCTTC. Translating it yields CSGEGLDGYTF.

The chain recombines TRBV5-1 with TRBJ1-2, with 7 bases that match TRBD1. The V and J ends lost 0 bases and 4 bases, in that order; junction bases with no gene match: 6. The CDR3 covers 15 residues. CDR1 SGHRS and CDR2 YFSETQ come from the germline V gene. CDR3 nucleotides: TGCGCCAGCAGCTTGGATAAGGGGGCCTCCTATGGCTACACCTTC. Its protein is CASSLDKGASYGYTF.

The V gene is TRBV5-4, the J gene TRBJ1-3; D gene unclear. V lost 4 bases and J lost 1, with 9 bases in between. The CDR3 extends over 14 amino acids. Germline CDR1 is SGHNT and CDR2 is YYREEE (reference sequence). DNA for the CDR3: TGTGCCAGCAGCATTTTGGAATCTGGAAACACCATATATTTT. Its translation is CASSILESGNTIYF.

The gene calls are TRBV28 and TRBJ1-4; no clear D. The V end lost 4 bases, the J end lost 2 bases, and 14 bases lay between the germline ends. CDR1 is MDHEN and CDR2 is SYDVKM in the germline V gene. There are 16 residues in the CDR3. The CDR3 protein is CASSSVAGLTNEKLFF. The DNA of the CDR3 is TGTGCCAGCAGTTCGGTAGCGGGGTTGACTAATGAAAAACTGTTTTTT.

This chain links TRBV19 with TRBJ2-1; D unresolved. This CDR3 spans 14 amino acids. V was clipped by 6 bases and J by 6 bases, with 15 bases between them. CDR1 and CDR2 (germline): LNHDA, SQIVND (reference sequence). CDR3 coding DNA: TGTGCCAGTAGCCCATCGGACGGCTTCAATGAGCAGTTCTTC. Its translation is CASSPSDGFNEQFF.

The V and J genes are TRBV27 and TRBJ2-1; 8 bases map to TRBD2. Unmatched junction bases numbered 6, after V lost 4 bases and J lost 4 bases. The CDR3 spans 15 residues. From germline, CDR1 is MNHEY and CDR2 SMNVEV (reference sequence). The CDR3 DNA reads TGTGCCAGCAGTTCGGGACTAGTACGGTACAATGAGCAGTTCTTC. This gives the protein CASSSGLVRYNEQFF.